These 28 T cell receptor beta chains came from one sample sequenced in a study of regulatory T cells in long-lasting Graves disease. Time point given: persistent/refractory GD, antithyroid drugs over 5 years with positive TRAb. Following extraction of RNA from PBMCs, that RNA was used to make the TCR library. Building the TCR beta libraries relied on iRepertoire HTBI primers, and CDR3 regions underwent Arm-PCR. TCRdb processed the multiplex PCR reads anew with MiXCR; each CDR3 protein has one entry. There are approximately 380,000 distinct CDR3 sequences in the sample; roughly 20% occur only once, and 20% to 25% lies in the top ten. The starting material was peripheral blood mononuclear cells (PBMCs), obtained when the disease was refractory, from a patient treated with antithyroid drugs. All receptors come from a female donor with Graves disease.

This clonotype was seen at least ten times. V and J are TRBV10-3 and TRBJ1-1; TRBD1 agrees at 7 bases. V was pared by 6 bases and J by 1 base, with 8 bases of the junction left unmatched. The germline V gene encodes CDR1 ENHRY and CDR2 SYGVKD. The CDR3 is made up of 15 amino acids. The CDR3 loop reads CAIRPGQATNTEAFF. The DNA for the CDR3 is TGTGCCATCAGGCCCGGACAGGCAACGAACACTGAAGCTTTCTTT.

This clonotype showed up many times. The CDR3 region has the DNA TGTGCCAGCAGCAAAGGGGTGTTAGAGACCCAGTACTTC. It specifies CASSKGVLETQYF. The V call is TRBV11-2, the J call TRBJ2-5, with TRBD1 as a possible D gene (5 bases). Germline V gene sequence: CDR1 SGHAT, CDR2 FQNNGV. This CDR3 region has 13 residues. Trimming cost V 5 bases and J 4 bases, with 11 bases left between them.

This clonotype turned up a few times. The V call is TRBV29-1, the J call TRBJ2-7, with D hard to call. Germline CDR1 and CDR2: SQVTM and ANQGSEA. The CDR3 has 13 amino acids. Trimming cost V 4 bases and J 6 bases, with 16 bases left between them. CDR3 coding DNA: TGCAGCGTTGTAGTCGGCGGAAATGGCGAGCAGTACTTC. Its protein is CSVVVGGNGEQYF.

This chain joins TRBV24-1 and TRBJ2-7, with D perhaps matching TRBD1 (6 bases). Looked up from germline, CDR1 is KGHDR and CDR2 is SFDVKD. The CDR3 contains 12 residues. Trimming removed 12 bases from V and 6 bases from J, with 17 bases in between. As DNA, the CDR3 is TGTGCCGCCACTACCGGACAGATCGAGCAGTACTTC. Translating it yields CAATTGQIEQYF.

This clonotype was counted at least ten times. This chain connects TRBV5-1 to TRBJ1-6; the D gene is possibly TRBD1 (5 bases). This CDR3 comprises 14 residues. Germline values: CDR1 SGHRS, CDR2 YFSETQ. V gave up 0 bases and J gave up 8 bases, with 9 bases separating them. CDR3 sequence: CASSLGRVDSPLHF. The CDR3 DNA sequence: TGCGCCAGCAGCTTGGGCAGGGTGGATTCACCCCTCCACTTT.

The chain links TRBV19 to TRBJ2-7, with D possibly matching TRBD2 (5 bases). Trimming took 5 bases from V and 5 from J, leaving 19 bases between them. The CDR3 is 15 amino acids. Germline V gene lookup returns CDR1 LNHDA and CDR2 SQIVND (reference sequence). For the CDR3, the DNA is TGTGCCAGTAGTCTGACTTGGGGAGCTCGGAACGAGCAGTACTTC. It encodes CASSLTWGARNEQYF.

CDR3: CASSLSTGRGETQYF. DNA of the CDR3: TGTGCCAGCAGCCTGTCGACAGGGCGAGGAGAGACCCAGTACTTC. This chain uses TRBV7-2 with TRBJ2-5; the match to TRBD1 covers 7 bases. The germline V gene has CDR1 SGHTA and CDR2 FQGNSA. V shed 5 bases and J 4 bases; nucleotides not matched to a gene: 10. This CDR3 contains 15 residues. Full variable domain (outside the CDR3, taken from reference TRBV7-2 and TRBJ2-5): GAGVSQSPSNKVTEKGKDVELRCDPISGHTALYWYRQSLGQGLEFLIYFQGNSAPDKSGLPSDRFSAERTGGSVSTLTIQRTQQEDSAVYLCASSLSTGRGETQYFGPGTRLLVL.

The chain is built from TRBV13 and TRBJ2-3; 9 bases are a match to TRBD2. Per germline, CDR1 PRHDT and CDR2 FYEKMQ (reference sequence). There are 14 residues in the CDR3. V lost 5 bases, J lost 5 bases, and 5 bases stayed unmatched. In nucleotides, the CDR3 is TGTGCCAGCAGCGACCGGACTAGCGTAGATACGCAGTATTTT. Its protein is CASSDRTSVDTQYF.

This clonotype was found a few times. The chain uses TRBV29-1 and TRBJ1-1, with D unresolved. Trimming removed 6 bases from V and 4 bases from J, with 6 bases in between. Germline values: CDR1 SQVTM, CDR2 ANQGSEA. This CDR3 is 10 amino acids long. CDR3 residues: CSVLATEAFF. CDR3 DNA sequence: TGCAGCGTGTTGGCCACTGAAGCTTTCTTT.

As to this clonotype: A clone one base away is much larger, so this may be a read error. The CDR3 end shows no conserved phenylalanine or tryptophan, and so a read error is likely. This chain links TRBV6-1 with TRBJ1-1; D unclear. The germline V and J ends were trimmed by 3 bases and 6 bases, with 8 bases remaining between them. The CDR3 consists of 12 residues. The germline gives CDR1 MNHNS, CDR2 SASEGT. The CDR3 sequence: CASSDKGAEAFL. The DNA for the CDR3 is TGTGCCAGCAGTGATAAGGGAGCTGAAGCTTTCCTT.

In this sample, this clonotype turned up many times. The chain employs TRBV27 and TRBJ1-1, with no clear D. The V gene lost 6 bases and the J gene lost 1 base, with 18 bases spanning the gap. CDR3 length: 16 amino acids. Looked up from germline, CDR1 is MNHEY and CDR2 is SMNVEV (reference sequence). The DNA of the CDR3 is TGTGCCAGCAGCGCTTACCCCCGCCGGGCGAACACTGAAGCTTTCTTT. Translated, it gives CASSAYPRRANTEAFF.

This chain connects TRBV19 to TRBJ1-1; the D is unclear. Trimming pared 6 bases from V and 4 bases from J, leaving 12 bases between. Per germline, CDR1 LNHDA and CDR2 SQIVND (reference sequence). This CDR3 spans 13 amino acids. The chain's CDR3 is CASSRDIGTEAFF. CDR3 bases: TGTGCCAGTAGCCGCGACATCGGCACTGAAGCTTTCTTT.

The chain carries TRBV6-2 or TRBV6-3 and TRBJ1-6; weak D call: TRBD1 (5 bases). CDR3 length: 14 residues. Trimming shortened V by 10 bases and J by 5 bases, and 15 bases separated the two germline ends. Germline loops: CDR1 MNHEY, CDR2 SVGEGT. The CDR3 sequence: CATNGGMDNSPLHF. CDR3 DNA: TGTGCCACCAACGGGGGGATGGATAATTCACCCCTCCACTTT.

This clonotype was observed at least ten times. This chain uses TRBV6-1 with TRBJ2-2, with D perhaps TRBD1 (5 bases). This CDR3 comprises 15 residues. The V end lost 7 bases, the J end lost 0 bases, and 12 bases lay between the germline ends. Germline values: CDR1 MNHNS, CDR2 SASEGT. CDR3: CASTWGRTNTGELFF. The CDR3 DNA is TGTGCCAGCACATGGGGCCGGACGAACACCGGGGAGCTGTTTTTT.

This clonotype showed up many times. The V call is TRBV28, the J call TRBJ2-7; D is perhaps TRBD1 (7 bases). Germline V gene sequence: CDR1 MDHEN, CDR2 SYDVKM. Trimming shortened V by 6 bases and J by 6 bases, and 18 bases separated the two germline ends. This CDR3 spans 14 amino acids. The CDR3 nucleotides read TGTGCCAGCAGCGCAGGGGGGAACCTACGCGAGCAGTACTTC. As protein: CASSAGGNLREQYF.

This clonotype was seen more than once but under ten times. The J gene is TRBJ2-7, the V gene TRBV2; 9 bases are a match to TRBD1. Germline CDR1 and CDR2: SNHLY and FYNNEI. With V trimmed by 5 bases and J by 2 bases, 7 bases remained unmatched. The CDR3 loop spans 15 amino acids. The CDR3, as DNA: TGTGCCAGCAGTCCCCCGGGACAGGGACCCTACGAGCAGTACTTC. As protein: CASSPPGQGPYEQYF.

The chain couples TRBV30 to TRBJ1-2; perhaps TRBD1 as D (5 bases). V was clipped by 7 bases and J by 2 bases, with 17 bases between them. CDR3 length: 14 residues. The germline V gene encodes CDR1 GTSNPN and CDR2 SVGIG (reference sequence). CDR3 DNA sequence: TGTGCCTCGACGGAGGGGCGGAAAAACTATGGCTACACCTTC. Residues: CASTEGRKNYGYTF.

This chain connects TRBV20-1 to TRBJ1-5, with 10 bases that match TRBD1. The germline V gene has CDR1 DFQATT and CDR2 SNEGSKA (reference sequence). This CDR3 region has 14 residues. Trimming cost V 5 bases and J 3 bases; bases outside gene matches: 4. CDR3 region: CSAGQGDFNQPQHF. CDR3 DNA: TGCAGTGCTGGACAGGGGGACTTCAATCAGCCCCAGCATTTT.

This clonotype was picked up one time. The chain combines TRBV30 with TRBJ2-7; 8 bases are a match to TRBD1. Germline V gene data show CDR1 as GTSNPN and CDR2 as SVGIG (reference sequence). The V and J ends lost 4 bases and 5 bases, in that order; junction bases with no gene match: 13. CDR3 length: 15 residues. CDR3 loop: CAWINPWAGGHEQYF. The CDR3 DNA follows: TGTGCCTGGATAAATCCTTGGGCAGGGGGCCACGAGCAGTACTTC.

This clonotype came up many times. CDR3 in DNA: TGTGCCAGCAGTTACAGAGGGGGCGGAGAGACCCAGTACTTC. This encodes CASSYRGGGETQYF. The J gene is TRBJ2-5, the V gene TRBV6-2 or TRBV6-3; TRBD1 aligns across 7 bases. The CDR3 is 14 amino acids. With V trimmed by 2 bases and J by 4 bases, 4 bases remained unmatched. Germline V CDR1 and CDR2: MNHEY, SVGEGT.

This clonotype was observed at least ten times. The V and J genes are TRBV6-1 and TRBJ2-5; 14 nucleotides align to TRBD2. Unmatched junction bases numbered 5, after V lost 7 bases and J lost 4 bases. The CDR3 loop spans 15 amino acids. Per germline, CDR1 MNHNS and CDR2 SASEGT. The CDR3 is CASTSGTSGRETQYF. The CDR3 DNA reads TGTGCCAGCACCTCCGGGACTAGCGGGAGAGAGACCCAGTACTTC.

J is TRBJ1-1 and V is TRBV19, with unresolved D. CDR1 and CDR2 from the germline V gene are LNHDA and SQIVND (reference sequence). The germline V and J ends were trimmed by 8 bases and 6 bases, with 16 bases remaining between them. CDR3 length equals 13 residues. Here the CDR3 DNA reads TGTGCCAGTGGGAGGACGGTGAGGCCTGAAGCTTTCTTT. This encodes CASGRTVRPEAFF.

The gene calls are TRBV12-3 or TRBV12-4 and TRBJ2-1, with TRBD2 identical over 7 bases. This CDR3 is 14 amino acids long. V gave up 4 bases and J gave up 8 bases; unmatched junction bases: 8. CDR3 amino acids: CASSSTSLRHEQFF. The CDR3 coding sequence is TGTGCCAGCAGTTCGACTAGCCTCCGTCATGAGCAGTTCTTC.

This clonotype was seen ten or more times. This chain links TRBV6-9 with TRBJ2-5, with D unclear. In germline, CDR1 is MNHGY, CDR2 SVAAGI. Trimming removed 4 bases at V and 6 bases at J, with 15 bases between. This CDR3 region has 14 residues. The CDR3 sequence: CASSWLRDTKTQYF. The CDR3 bases are TGTGCCAGCAGTTGGCTGAGAGACACGAAGACCCAGTACTTC.

This clonotype was counted many times. The chain combines TRBV27 with TRBJ1-6; the match to TRBD1 covers 7 bases. V shed 5 bases, J shed 7 bases, and the junction held 8 bases outside the gene matches. The CDR3 contains 15 residues. The germline V gene encodes CDR1 MNHEY and CDR2 SMNVEV (reference sequence). CDR3 in DNA: TGTGCCAGCAGTCTCGGGACAGCCATGAATTCACCCCTCCACTTT. Amino acids: CASSLGTAMNSPLHF.

This clonotype was observed many times. This chain connects TRBV30 to TRBJ1-2, with 7 bases matching TRBD1. This CDR3 contains 15 residues. Trimming took 0 bases from V and 0 from J; bases not matched to a gene: 4. The germline gives CDR1 GTSNPN, CDR2 SVGIG (reference sequence). As DNA, the CDR3 is TGTGCCTGGAGTGTAGGGGACAGACCTAACTATGGCTACACCTTC. Translating gives CAWSVGDRPNYGYTF.

The chain couples TRBV5-1 to TRBJ2-7; D is possibly TRBD1 (6 bases). Germline values: CDR1 SGHRS, CDR2 YFSETQ. The CDR3 runs to 13 residues. Trimming left V 3 bases short and J 7 bases short, with 14 bases between. The CDR3 DNA reads as TGCGCCAGCAGCTCAGGGGTAGGACGGGAGCAGTACTTC. This encodes CASSSGVGREQYF.

This clonotype was observed many times. This chain uses TRBV20-1 with TRBJ1-5, with D unresolved. V lost 1 base to trimming and J lost 5 bases, with 6 bases between them. Germline CDR1 and CDR2: DFQATT and SNEGSKA (reference sequence). The CDR3 sequence is 12 residues long. The chain's CDR3 is CSARGGDQPQHF. The CDR3 region has the DNA TGCAGTGCTAGAGGTGGGGATCAGCCCCAGCATTTT.